The 10 T cell receptor beta chains reported below all come from one sample, sequenced in a study of T cell repertoires in cytomegalovirus infection. Via MiXCR, TCRdb re-called the reads, giving one row per CDR3 protein. Of under 350,000 distinct CDR3 sequences detected, about a tenth appear once; the ten largest clones hold approximately 2.4%. Sequenced: PBMCs. Receptor source: a human donor in good health (CMV status not recorded). Some clones in this sample may be carry-over from other donors' samples.

This clonotype was observed at least ten times. The genes are TRBV10-3 and TRBJ1-2; TRBD1 matches 9 bases. J lost 2 bases, V lost 6 bases, and 10 bases had no gene match. Germline lookup yields CDR1 ENHRY and CDR2 SYGVKD. The CDR3 sequence is 16 residues long. CDR3 sequence reads: CAIRGQGRIPNYGYTF. CDR3 in DNA: TGTGCCATCAGGGGACAGGGACGTATACCAAACTATGGCTACACCTTC.

The J gene is TRBJ2-1, the V gene TRBV11-2, with a tentative D call TRBD2 (5 bases). V was clipped by 5 bases and J by 6 bases, with 20 bases between them. Germline V gene data show CDR1 as SGHAT and CDR2 as FQNNGV. The CDR3 is 16 residues long. This chain's CDR3 is CASSPLWTRGPNEQFF. In nucleotides, the CDR3 is TGTGCCAGCAGCCCACTGTGGACTCGCGGACCCAATGAGCAGTTCTTC.

The J gene is TRBJ2-2, the V gene TRBV4-2, with TRBD1 as a possible D gene (6 bases). Germline V gene data show CDR1 as LGHNA and CDR2 as YNFKEQ. The V end lost 7 bases, the J end lost 5 bases, and 14 bases lay between the germline ends. The CDR3 extends over 14 amino acids. In nucleotides, the CDR3 is TGTGCCAGCAACCACAGGGAAAGGACCGGGGAGCTGTTTTTT. Amino acid sequence: CASNHRERTGELFF.

The chain has TRBV29-1 and TRBJ1-5; D is perhaps TRBD1 (6 bases). The CDR3 contains 13 residues. V was pared by 7 bases and J by 2 bases, with 12 bases between. Per germline, CDR1 SQVTM and CDR2 ANQGSEA. CDR3 DNA: TGCAGCGCTTTGGGGGCTGGCAATCAGCCCCAGCATTTT. Encoded protein: CSALGAGNQPQHF.

This clonotype was picked up many times. This chain links TRBV5-6 with TRBJ1-1; D remains unclear. Germline V gene lookup returns CDR1 SGHDT and CDR2 YYEEEE. There are 14 residues in the CDR3. V was trimmed by 2 bases and J by 5 bases, leaving 13 bases between them. CDR3 protein: CASSLRGPTTEAFF. The CDR3 nucleotides are TGTGCCAGCAGCTTACGCGGGCCGACTACTGAAGCTTTCTTT.

In its sample, this clonotype was seen many times. The chain has TRBV28 and TRBJ1-2; no reliable D call. Germline CDR1 and CDR2: MDHEN and SYDVKM. The CDR3 has 15 residues. V was trimmed by 2 bases and J by 2 bases, leaving 12 bases between them. The CDR3 coding sequence is TGTGCCAGCAGTTTAATCGGGCTACTCAACTATGGCTACACCTTC. Its protein is CASSLIGLLNYGYTF.

This clonotype was found a few times. V usage is TRBV29-1 and J usage is TRBJ1-2; no clear D gene. Germline V gene lookup returns CDR1 SQVTM and CDR2 ANQGSEA. Trimming stripped 1 base from V and 5 bases from J, with 11 bases between. This CDR3 has 13 residues. The CDR3 DNA follows: TGCAGCGTTGAAGCAGGCTCGGGGTATGGCTACACCTTC. As protein: CSVEAGSGYGYTF.

At least ten counts were recorded for this clonotype. The chain recombines TRBV7-2 with TRBJ2-5; D gene unclear. Trimming cost V 5 bases and J 5 bases, with 6 bases left between them. Germline V gene data show CDR1 as SGHTA and CDR2 as FQGNSA. CDR3 length equals 11 residues. This chain's CDR3 is CASSRVETQYF. CDR3 bases: TGTGCCAGCAGCCGAGTGGAGACCCAGTACTTC.

This clonotype was recorded many times. The chain links TRBV7-2 to TRBJ2-3; no firm D call. V gave up 1 base and J gave up 3 bases, with 8 bases separating them. CDR3 length equals 14 residues. Germline CDR1 reads SGHTA; CDR2 reads FQGNSA. As DNA, the CDR3 is TGTGCCAGCAGCTTAGACCAGGCGACAGATACGCAGTATTTT. Translation: CASSLDQATDTQYF.

This clonotype was detected ten times or more. One base away lies a much larger clone, so this may be a sequencing read error. V usage is TRBV12-3 or TRBV12-4 and J usage is TRBJ2-7; 10 bases map to TRBD1. CDR3 size: 14 residues. The V gene end was trimmed by 6 bases and the J gene end by 2 bases; junction bases not matched to a gene: 4. Written as DNA, the CDR3 is TGTGCCAGCAGCTGGACAGGGGGTACCTACGAGCAGTACTTC. Amino acid sequence: CASSWTGGTYEQYF.